This TCR beta chain was captured by sequencing in a study of CD8+CD57+ T cells in acquired aplastic anemia. This CDR3 has 14 residues. The J segment lost 7 bases and the V segment lost 6 bases, leaving 10 bases of the junction unmatched. Germline V lookup: CDR1 SNHLY, CDR2 FYNNEI. CDR3 and TCR beta VDJ profiling relied on a genomic DNA template. TCRdb reprocessed the reads with MiXCR, giving one entry per CDR3 protein. The sample has approximately 470,000 distinct CDR3 sequences; around 30% are singletons. This clonotype was seen ten or more times. Before being chosen for sequencing, patients had shown CD8+CD57+ cell expansion by flow cytometry.

The TCR sequence derives from a human donor with aplastic anemia. The chain couples TRBV2 to TRBJ2-7, with 9 positions matching TRBD1. The sample comprised sorted CD4+, CD8+, or CD8+CD57+ T cells (not recorded which) from PBMCs. The CDR3 loop is CASRTGTGNIEQYF. CDR3 nucleotides: TGTGCCAGCAGAACCGGGACAGGGAATATAGAGCAGTACTTC.